The following is a T cell receptor beta chain sequence with its context. Its antigen is not identified. The data were obtained in a study of T cell responses to AZD1222 COVID-19 vaccine. Pooled samples include second doses given at about 4 or 12 weeks. The CDR3 sequence is 16 residues long. Findings of the study overall: Increased Spike-specific TCR breadth and depth were observed after two AZD1222 doses.

The assay was immunoSEQ multiplex PCR, and TCRdb's table has in-frame clones only and misses some. The table shows approximately 75,000 clones, with roughly 91% occurring only once. The chain is built from TRBV21-1 and TRBJ1-4; TRBD1, the table's D call, was not compared with the DNA. TRBV21-1 is a pseudogene segment. The source was peripheral blood, collected 28 days after the second AZD1222 dose. The sequence came from an adult who received the AZD1222 COVID-19 vaccine. The CDR3 loop is CASSKAGTGRIEKLFF. The DNA for the CDR3 is TGTGCCAGCAGCAAAGCAGGGACAGGGCGGATTGAAAAACTGTTTTTT.